This TCR beta chain came from a study of regulatory T cells in long-lasting Graves disease (TCRdb year 2021). About the study as a whole: Persistent Graves' disease meant more than 5 years of antithyroid drug treatment with TSH receptor autoantibodies that stayed positive. Patients with persistent Graves' disease were compared with patients with newly diagnosed Graves' disease using TCR sequencing and RNA sequencing of peripheral blood. The study was conducted in China and was registered as a clinical trial. A total of roughly 33 samples underwent TCR sequencing: some 13 from persistent and roughly 20 from newly diagnosed Graves' disease patients. Antithyroid drugs had been taken for about 9.7 years on average by persistent Graves' disease patients in the clinical cohort.

This clonotype was recorded at least ten times. Its antigen has not been determined. No base qualities exist here, and no much larger clone lies one base off it. The time point label here, explained by the study, means: persistent/refractory GD, antithyroid drugs over 5 years with positive TRAb. For both TCR sequencing and RNA sequencing, RNA was extracted from PBMCs using TRIzol. The diagnosis of Graves' disease was made according to American Thyroid Association guidelines. Patients for the study were recruited at an endocrinology department in Xi'an, China. Each patient gave approximately 10 milliliters of peripheral blood, collected in an EDTA anticoagulant tube. Ficoll Paque Plus density gradient separation was used to isolate PBMCs, and no additional T cell sorting was done. RNA quality was checked with an Agilent 2100 Bioanalyzer and agarose gel, and concentration with a NanoDrop 2000. General findings and caveats noted by the study authors: More public clonotypes were shared among persistent patients (2,741) than among newly diagnosed patients (966). Lower TCR Shannon entropy and fewer highly expanded clones were observed in persistent Graves' disease patients than in newly diagnosed patients, which suggested clonal expansion. TRBV28, TRBJ1-2 and TRBJ2-5 were preferentially used in persistent disease, while TRBV20-1 and TRBJ2-1 were favored in newly diagnosed disease. Sequencing and analysis were restricted to the TCR beta chain. Only peripheral blood was studied, because thyroid tissue, the primary lesion, was inaccessible. The authors acknowledged the small sample size as a limitation that may reduce accuracy.

Sequences SNHLY (CDR1) and FYNNEI (CDR2) are obtained from the germline V gene. Between the V and J ends, shortened by 3 bases and 7 bases respectively, the junction contains 9 bases. Inclusive of the bounding cysteine and phenylalanine, the CDR3 is 12 residues long. CDR3 DNA is the only sequence kept; it has 36 bases, read in frame from the first base. Libraries were built with multiplex PCR. These reads were obtained on an Illumina HiSeq 4000. To build TCR beta libraries, CDR3 regions were amplified by Arm-PCR using iRepertoire HTBI primers. PCR products were gel purified before sequencing. From the authors' description of their analysis: Across samples, 60 to 70 TRBV and roughly 13 TRBJ segments were identified and used for gene usage analysis of CDR3 amino acid clonotypes. Filtered high-quality paired reads were merged into contigs using COPE and FqMerger. BLAST was used to align contigs to IMGT TRBV, TRBD and TRBJ reference genes, with CDR3 defined following IMGT. Any clonotype with a frequency above 0.1% was counted as a highly expanded clone. Shannon entropy was used to measure repertoire diversity, and the Gini coefficient was used to measure V-J evenness. Public clonotypes were defined as clonotypes shared by more than one individual. TCRdb reprocessing: public reads trimmed at Q25 with fastp, clones called with MiXCR, in-frame beta chains kept. Records with the same CDR3 protein are collapsed into one entry carrying the most frequent genes and DNA. TCRdb's processing, not the authors' own work, is the source of the V and J calls. The sample includes a few hundred thousand distinct CDR3 sequences, with approximately 23% observed a single time. The ten largest clones capture around 30% of the sample.

The origin of this receptor is a woman aged 40 to 55 with Graves disease. Donor details come from another sample of the same person, matched by shared clones. Sequenced here: peripheral blood mononuclear cells (PBMCs), sampled when the disease was refractory, from a patient treated with antithyroid drugs. The rearrangement combines TRBV2 with TRBJ1-1, with the identity of the D gene unclear. The CDR3 corresponds to CASSDSLIEAFF. The DNA sequence is TGTGCCAGCAGTGATTCCCTGATTGAAGCTTTCTTT.